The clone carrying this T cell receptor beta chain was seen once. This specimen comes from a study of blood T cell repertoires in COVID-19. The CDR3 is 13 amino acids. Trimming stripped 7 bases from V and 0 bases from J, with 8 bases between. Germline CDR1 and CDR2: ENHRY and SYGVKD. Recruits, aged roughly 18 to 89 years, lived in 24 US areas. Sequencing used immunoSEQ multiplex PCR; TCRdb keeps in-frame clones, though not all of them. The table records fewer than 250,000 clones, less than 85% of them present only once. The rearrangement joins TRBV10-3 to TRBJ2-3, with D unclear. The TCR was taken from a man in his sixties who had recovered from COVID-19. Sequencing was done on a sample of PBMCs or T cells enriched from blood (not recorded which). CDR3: CAIKPNSTDTQYF. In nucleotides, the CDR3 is TGTGCCATCAAGCCTAATAGCACAGATACGCAGTATTTT.